This T cell receptor beta chain originates from a study of T-cell reconstitution after alpha-beta-depleted transplantation in children (dated by TCRdb to the mid-2010s). Study-level background: The study quantitatively tracked T-cell immune reconstitution after TCRalphabeta/CD19-depleted allogeneic hematopoietic cell transplantation in children using TCR repertoire profiling.

As concerns this clonotype: The target of this receptor is not known. No qualities accompany the bases; no much larger clone lies one base away.

Reading the germline V gene gives CDR1 SGHRS and CDR2 YFSETQ. From the cysteine through the phenylalanine, the CDR3 covers 15 amino acids. This entry keeps only the CDR3 DNA: 45 bases, framed from base 1. At the junction V is shortened by 2 bases and J by 6 bases, with 17 bases in between. The library was prepared using PCR. TCRdb lists the instrument as Illumina HiSeq 2500. Molecular barcoding was employed in the preparation of TCR libraries, with unique molecular identifiers being used to normalize TCRbeta repertoire quantification. In-frame beta chains were kept once TCRdb had trimmed the public reads at Q25 with fastp and called clones with MiXCR. Duplicate CDR3 protein sequences are folded into a single record with the most common DNA and genes. Counted in this sample were 350,000 to 450,000 distinct CDR3 sequences; about 14% of them appeared once. The top ten constitute about 3.9% of the sample.

This TCR derives from a human donor who donated a stem cell graft to a child with Fanconi anemia. Sequenced here: PBMCs, sampled from the stem cell graft. The sequence joins TRBV5-1 to TRBJ1-1; tentative D gene TRBD1, with 6 bases matching. Here the CDR3 is given as CASSLSGLQGAEAFF. In nucleotides, the sequence is TGCGCCAGCAGCTTAAGTGGGTTACAGGGCGCTGAAGCTTTCTTT.